The clone carrying this T cell receptor (beta chain) was detected ten times or more. The read halts 3 residues ahead of the CDR3 end, with the missing end drawn from the germline J gene. The CDR3 length is 15 residues. The V gene's germline CDR1 is DFQATT and CDR2 SNEGSKA (reference sequence). With 6 bases removed from V and 0 bases from J, the gap between germline ends came to 16 bases. Only in-frame clones appear in the TCRdb table, and some are missing; sequencing was by immunoSEQ multiplex PCR. This sample shows roughly 51,000 clones and no singletons; approximately 5.4% rests with the ten largest. This sample is part of a study of T cell clonality in common variable immunodeficiency.

This receptor was obtained from a person between 18 and 69 years old in good health. Specimen: peripheral blood mononuclear cells. The chain links TRBV20-1 to TRBJ2-3; D is possibly TRBD2 (5 bases). CDR3 sequence: CSAPPTGKSTDTQYF. The part of the CDR3 DNA that was read is TGCAGTGCCCCACCGACGGGGAAGAGCACAGATACG.